One sample yielded the 27 T cell receptor beta chains listed below, sequenced in a study of early T cells in non-severe SARS-CoV-2 infection. From the 5' RACE reads, TCRdb called clonotypes with MiXCR, one entry per CDR3 protein. The sample gives tens of thousands of distinct CDR3 sequences, roughly 15% of which show up once; roughly 6% is in the top ten. The sample taken for sequencing was whole blood. These receptors all come from an adult who was a healthcare worker with PCR-confirmed SARS-CoV-2 infection or an uninfected control (not recorded which).

The sample holds many counts of this clonotype. This chain uses TRBV5-6 with TRBJ1-2, with TRBD1 identical over 7 bases. CDR3 length equals 15 residues. Per germline, CDR1 SGHDT and CDR2 YYEEEE. J was trimmed by 3 bases and V by 1 base; bases with no gene match: 6. The CDR3 sequence: CASSLRQGGDYGYTF. CDR3 DNA sequence: TGTGCCAGCAGCTTGAGACAGGGCGGGGACTATGGCTACACCTTC.

This clonotype was seen many times. The rearrangement links TRBV11-2 to TRBJ2-7, with 10 nucleotides matching TRBD1. This CDR3 has 15 amino acids. The junction had 14 bases not matched to a gene; V was cut back by 6 bases and J by 9 bases. Germline-derived CDR1 and CDR2 are SGHAT and FQNNGV. CDR3 coding DNA: TGTGCCAGCAGGTCTTTCCGGGACAGGGGTTATGTGCAGTACTTC. Its protein product is CASRSFRDRGYVQYF.

The rearrangement joins TRBV7-2 to TRBJ1-3; D is unclear. Trimming removed 6 bases at V and 4 bases at J, with 13 bases between. CDR3 length: 14 residues. Germline CDR1 reads SGHTA; CDR2 reads FQGNSA. The CDR3 bases are TGTGCCAGCAGACCGGGGAGTCTCGGAAACACCATATATTTT. It translates to CASRPGSLGNTIYF.

This rearrangement joins TRBV6-2 or TRBV6-3 to TRBJ1-4; D gene ambiguous. The V gene's germline CDR1 is MNHEY and CDR2 SVGEGT. This CDR3 spans 12 amino acids. Between the trimmed V and J ends, which lost 0 bases and 13 bases, there was a span of 9 bases. The CDR3 DNA follows: TGTGCCAGCAGTTACTCCGGCGGAGGACTGTTTTTT. Translation gives CASSYSGGGLFF.

The gene calls are TRBV20-1 and TRBJ2-5; 8 positions match TRBD2. This CDR3 region has 14 residues. The germline V gene encodes CDR1 DFQATT and CDR2 SNEGSKA (reference sequence). V lost 5 bases and J lost 7; bases outside the gene matches: 12. This CDR3 reads CSAGLRGGVGTQYF. Here the CDR3 DNA reads TGCAGTGCTGGCCTCCGGGGGGGCGTTGGGACCCAGTACTTC.

The CDR3, as DNA: TGTGCCAGCTCACCAGAGGGGGATCAGCCCCAGCATTTT. Protein product: CASSPEGDQPQHF. The chain employs TRBV18 and TRBJ1-5; possible D gene TRBD1, 6 bases. Between the trimmed V and J ends, which lost 2 bases and 5 bases, there was a span of 7 bases. CDR1 is KGHSH, CDR2 LQKENI, per germline. This CDR3 spans 13 amino acids.

The rearrangement links TRBV2 to TRBJ2-2; D is ambiguous. This CDR3 has 13 residues. V lost 6 bases and J 5 bases, leaving 10 bases between the germline ends. Germline CDR1 is SNHLY and CDR2 is FYNNEI. CDR3 sequence: CASRADWTGELFF. The CDR3 DNA reads as TGTGCCAGCAGAGCTGACTGGACCGGGGAGCTGTTTTTT.

This clonotype was seen more than once but under ten times. This CDR3 is CSVEVGRGLNEKLFF. The CDR3 DNA is TGCAGCGTTGAGGTGGGGCGGGGCCTAAATGAAAAACTGTTTTTT. V usage is TRBV29-1 and J usage is TRBJ1-4; a possible D gene is TRBD1 (5 bases). Germline CDR1 is SQVTM and CDR2 is ANQGSEA. The CDR3 is made up of 15 amino acids. Trimming pared 3 bases from V and 5 bases from J, leaving 16 bases between. Filled out from reference TRBV29-1 and TRBJ1-4, the complete variable domain reads SAVISQKPSRDICQRGTSLTIQCQVDSQVTMMFWYRQQPGQSLTLIATANQGSEATYESGFVIDKFPISRPNLTFSTLTVSNMSPEDSSIYLCSVEVGRGLNEKLFFGSGTQLSVL.

In its sample, this clonotype was seen many times. The chain has TRBV6-6 and TRBJ2-1, with 9 bases that match TRBD1. Germline loops: CDR1 MNHNY, CDR2 SVGAGI (reference sequence). The J segment lost 6 bases and the V segment lost 2 bases, leaving 5 bases of the junction unmatched. The CDR3 totals 15 residues. DNA for the CDR3: TGTGCCAGCAGTTACGAGGACAGGGGTTCCAATGAGCAGTTCTTC. Protein product: CASSYEDRGSNEQFF.

The V call is TRBV23-1, the J call TRBJ2-5; D unresolved. TRBV23-1 is classed as an ORF, of uncertain function. This CDR3 has 12 residues. V lost 8 bases and J 5 bases, leaving 12 bases between the germline ends. CDR3: CASDNRIETQYF. DNA of the CDR3: TGCGCCAGCGACAACAGAATCGAGACCCAGTACTTC.

This clonotype has a count of ten or more. The V call is TRBV11-2, the J call TRBJ2-3; D gene uncertain. The CDR3 is made up of 14 amino acids. Looked up from germline, CDR1 is SGHAT and CDR2 is FQNNGV. V was shortened by 7 bases and J by 0 bases, with 11 bases between the two germline ends. The CDR3 DNA reads TGTGCCAGCATCCCCCCAGCCAGCACAGATACGCAGTATTTT. Residues: CASIPPASTDTQYF.

This clonotype came up a few times. V and J are TRBV9 and TRBJ1-1; D is unclear. Trimming took 3 bases from V and 5 from J, leaving 14 bases between them. From germline, CDR1 is SGDLS and CDR2 YYNGEE. The CDR3 is made up of 14 amino acids. The CDR3 region is CASSAEAERTEAFF. CDR3 sequence (DNA): TGTGCCAGCAGCGCGGAGGCGGAGAGAACTGAAGCTTTCTTT. Variable domain in full (rest from reference TRBV9 and TRBJ1-1): DSGVTQTPKHLITATGQRVTLRCSPRSGDLSVYWYQQSLDQGLQFLIQYYNGEERAKGNILERFSAQQFPDLHSELNLSSLELGDSALYFCASSAEAERTEAFFGQGTRLTVV.

This clonotype occurred a few times. The V and J genes are TRBV19 and TRBJ1-5, with D unresolved. This CDR3 has 13 amino acids. CDR1 and CDR2 from the germline V gene are LNHDA and SQIVND (reference sequence). The V and J ends lost 2 bases and 7 bases respectively, with 9 bases between them. The CDR3 DNA sequence: TGTGCCAGTAGTATACAGTCTGGGCAGCCCCAGCATTTT. Its translation is CASSIQSGQPQHF.

The table lists this clonotype with a few counts. The chain is built from TRBV28 and TRBJ1-5; D perhaps matches TRBD1 (6 bases). Trimming pared 4 bases from V and 3 bases from J, leaving 7 bases between. The CDR3 covers 13 residues. Per germline, CDR1 MDHEN and CDR2 SYDVKM. This CDR3 is CASSWGPNQPQHF. CDR3 coding DNA: TGTGCCAGCAGTTGGGGGCCCAATCAGCCCCAGCATTTT.

This chain connects TRBV11-2 to TRBJ2-3; 9 bases are a match to TRBD2. V shed 5 bases and J 0 bases; nucleotides not matched to a gene: 6. Germline values: CDR1 SGHAT, CDR2 FQNNGV. The CDR3 covers 16 residues. The DNA for the CDR3 is TGTGCCAGCAGCGGGACTAGCCAACCTAGCACAGATACGCAGTATTTT. Residues: CASSGTSQPSTDTQYF.

This clonotype was counted a few times. The chain is built from TRBV6-5 and TRBJ2-1, with 9 bases aligning to TRBD2. This CDR3 contains 17 residues. CDR1 is MNHEY and CDR2 is SVGAGI in the germline V gene. The V gene end was trimmed by 4 bases and the J gene end by 3 bases; junction bases not matched to a gene: 10. CDR3 residues: CASSSPLAGEYYNEQFF. CDR3 sequence (DNA): TGTGCCAGCAGTTCCCCCTTAGCGGGGGAGTACTACAATGAGCAGTTCTTC.

The V call is TRBV20-1, the J call TRBJ1-1; D uncertain. The CDR3 is made up of 12 amino acids. V was clipped by 7 bases and J by 5 bases, with 14 bases between them. CDR1 is DFQATT, CDR2 SNEGSKA, per germline (reference sequence). The DNA for the CDR3 is TGCAGTGGCCCCAGGTCGGAAACTGAAGCTTTCTTT. Residues: CSGPRSETEAFF.

This clonotype was seen repeatedly, ten times or more. The chain employs TRBV6-1 and TRBJ1-4; D call uncertain. V dropped 6 bases and J dropped 5 bases, with 13 bases sitting between them. This CDR3 comprises 14 residues. Germline V CDR1 and CDR2: MNHNS, SASEGT. CDR3 sequence reads: CASRLGPPNEKLFF. The CDR3 DNA sequence: TGTGCCAGCAGGCTCGGGCCTCCAAATGAAAAACTGTTTTTT.

This chain joins TRBV7-8 and TRBJ1-1; D gene uncertain. The germline CDR1 and CDR2 sequences are SGHVS and FQNEAQ. The CDR3 totals 13 residues. V was cut by 5 bases and J by 0 bases, with 7 bases left in between. In nucleotides, the CDR3 is TGTGCCAGCAGCCAATCAGTGAACACTGAAGCTTTCTTT. Amino acids: CASSQSVNTEAFF.

This clonotype has just a few counts. This sequence joins TRBV3-1 and TRBJ1-6; D possibly corresponds to TRBD1 (6 bases). V was shortened by 2 bases and J by 10 bases, with 12 bases between the two germline ends. The CDR3 is 14 residues long. Germline V CDR1 and CDR2: LGHDT, YNNKEL (reference sequence). The CDR3 sequence is CASSQRSRGSPLHF. CDR3 nucleotides: TGTGCCAGCAGCCAACGGTCCAGGGGATCACCCCTCCACTTT.

J is TRBJ2-7 and V is TRBV20-1; D possibly corresponds to TRBD2 (6 bases). In germline, CDR1 is DFQATT, CDR2 SNEGSKA (reference sequence). The V gene lost 2 bases and the J gene lost 5 bases, with 19 bases spanning the gap. CDR3 length: 15 amino acids. CDR3 region: CSARSVGGPGDEQYF. CDR3 nucleotide sequence: TGCAGTGCTAGATCCGTCGGGGGACCGGGGGACGAGCAGTACTTC.

V and J are TRBV6-6 and TRBJ2-5; D is tentatively TRBD1 or TRBD2 (5 bases each). Trimming cost V 6 bases and J 1 base, with 12 bases left between them. Germline CDR1 MNHNY, CDR2 SVGAGI (reference sequence). The length of the CDR3 is 14 residues. The CDR3 DNA is TGTGCCAGCAGACGCGCGAGGGGCCAAGAGACCCAGTACTTC. Amino acids: CASRRARGQETQYF.

The chain recombines TRBV6-5 with TRBJ2-3; the match to TRBD1 covers 9 bases. Germline trimming cut 6 bases from V and 0 bases from J; bases unmatched to any gene: 7. Looked up from germline, CDR1 is MNHEY and CDR2 is SVGAGI. CDR3 length: 16 amino acids. The CDR3 here is CASRVRDRVSTDTQYF. The CDR3 nucleotides read TGTGCCAGCAGGGTTCGGGACAGGGTGAGCACAGATACGCAGTATTTT.

CDR3 bases: TGTGCCAGCAGCTTATCTGGTAGCGGGGATGAAGAGACCCAGTACTTC. The encoded protein is CASSLSGSGDEETQYF. The chain recombines TRBV11-2 with TRBJ2-5; 8 bases are a match to TRBD2. CDR3 length: 16 residues. Germline trimming cut 2 bases from V and 3 bases from J; bases unmatched to any gene: 8. Germline CDR1 is SGHAT and CDR2 is FQNNGV.

This clonotype occurred many times. J is TRBJ1-4 and V is TRBV29-1; weak D call: TRBD1 (5 bases). Germline V gene lookup returns CDR1 SQVTM and CDR2 ANQGSEA. The CDR3 totals 13 residues. Trimming shortened V by 3 bases and J by 4 bases, and 9 bases separated the two germline ends. CDR3 loop: CSVDQGRNEKLFF. The CDR3 nucleotides are TGCAGCGTTGATCAGGGCCGTAATGAAAAACTGTTTTTT.

This clonotype showed up just a few times. The rearrangement links TRBV6-5 to TRBJ2-4, with a possible D match to TRBD1 (6 bases). In germline, CDR1 is MNHEY, CDR2 SVGAGI. This CDR3 has 15 residues. Trimming stripped 4 bases from V and 8 bases from J, with 18 bases between. The CDR3 sequence is CASSFHGTLIDIQYF. The CDR3 DNA sequence: TGTGCCAGCAGTTTCCACGGGACACTGATAGACATTCAGTACTTC.

CDR3 DNA sequence: TGTGCCAGCAGCCTCGACAGGGAGAGGGATACGCAGTATTTT. Amino acids: CASSLDRERDTQYF. The chain joins TRBV7-3 to TRBJ2-3, with 7 nucleotides matching TRBD1. V was clipped by 5 bases and J by 6 bases; unmatched bases: 8. Germline-derived CDR1 and CDR2 are SGHTA and FQGTGA. The CDR3 is 14 residues long.